The clone carrying this TCR beta chain was recorded at least ten times. These data come from a study of T cells after yellow fever vaccination. About the research overall: Preparation of the low-cell-number fractions used SMART-Seq v4 Ultra Low Input.

The V end was cut by 3 bases, the J end by 1 base, with 15 bases between. Germline values: CDR1 KGHSH, CDR2 LQKENI. This CDR3 is 16 amino acids long. Via MiXCR, TCRdb re-called the 5' RACE reads, giving one row per CDR3 protein. The sample lists about 330,000 distinct CDR3 sequences; around 7% were seen once. The sample here was PBMCs, taken approximately 47 days after the first yellow fever vaccination. The chain recombines TRBV18 with TRBJ1-1; the D is unclear. This receptor was obtained from a man aged 18 to 35 who received the YFV17D yellow fever vaccine. CDR3 region: CASSPGRTIQNTEAFF. CDR3 sequence (DNA): TGTGCCAGCTCACCGGGCCGGACCATTCAGAACACTGAAGCTTTCTTT.